This TCR beta chain emerged from a study of control samples from healthy donors and cancer patients. V was shortened by 2 bases and J by 5 bases, with 9 bases between the two germline ends. The CDR3 runs to 13 residues. Germline CDR1 SGHRS, CDR2 YFSETQ. Generated by immunoSEQ multiplex PCR, the TCRdb table keeps only in-frame clones and is missing some. The sample consists of 130,000 or so clones, approximately 94% of them appearing once. The TCR originated in a man in his forties or fifties in good health. V usage is TRBV5-1 and J usage is TRBJ2-3; perhaps TRBD1 as D (6 bases). The sequencing sample was made of blood. The DNA of the CDR3 is TGCGCCAGCAGCTTCAGGGGTGAAGATACGCAGTATTTT. This sequence encodes CASSFRGEDTQYF.